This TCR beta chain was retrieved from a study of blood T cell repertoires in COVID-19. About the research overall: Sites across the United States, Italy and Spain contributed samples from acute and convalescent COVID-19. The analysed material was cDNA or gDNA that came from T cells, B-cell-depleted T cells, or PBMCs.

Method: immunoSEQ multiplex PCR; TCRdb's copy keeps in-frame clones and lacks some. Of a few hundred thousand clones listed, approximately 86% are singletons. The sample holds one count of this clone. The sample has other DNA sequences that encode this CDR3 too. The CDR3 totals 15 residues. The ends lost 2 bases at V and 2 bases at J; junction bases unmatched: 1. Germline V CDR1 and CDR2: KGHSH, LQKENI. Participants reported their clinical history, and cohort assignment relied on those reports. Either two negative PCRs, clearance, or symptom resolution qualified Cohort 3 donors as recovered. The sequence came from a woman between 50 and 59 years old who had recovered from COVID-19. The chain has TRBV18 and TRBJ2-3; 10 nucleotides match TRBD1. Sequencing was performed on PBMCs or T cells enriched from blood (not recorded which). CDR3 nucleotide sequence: TGTGCCAGCTCACCAGGGACAGGGGTCACAGATACGCAGTATTTT. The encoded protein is CASSPGTGVTDTQYF. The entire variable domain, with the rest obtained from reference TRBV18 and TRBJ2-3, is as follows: NAGVMQNPRHLVRRRGQEARLRCSPMKGHSHVYWYRQLPEEGLKFMVYLQKENIIDESGMPKERFSAEFPKEGPSILRIQQVVRGDSAAYFCASSPGTGVTDTQYFGPGTRLTVL.